This TCR beta chain was profiled in a study of Graves' ophthalmopathy and Graves' hyperthyroidism. The sequenced template was RNA, covering the TCR beta CDR3 region. An opening RT-PCR round employed HTBI primers and preceded a second-round multiplex PCR. TCRdb used MiXCR to reprocess the multiplex PCR reads, holding one entry per CDR3 protein. The sample lists fewer than 20,000 distinct CDR3 sequences, roughly 46% occurring once. This clonotype came up many times. Relative to the germline gene, one junction end is altered; a read error may explain this. The receptor's source is a woman aged 35 to 49 with stable Graves' hyperthyroidism. The source material was peripheral blood.

The CDR3 nucleotides are TGCAGTTCTAGAACCCGGGGATACTCCTACGAGCAGTACTTC. This codes for CSSRTRGYSYEQYF. V is TRBV20-1 and J is TRBJ2-7; the D gene is possibly TRBD2 (5 bases). Germline CDR1 DFQATT, CDR2 SNEGSKA (reference sequence). The CDR3 sequence is 14 residues long.